Detailed here is one T cell receptor beta chain. Its antigen specificity is not known. The input lacks base qualities; no much larger clone sits a single base away. V gives up 0 bases and J gives up 4 bases, and the segment between their germline ends measures 6 bases. CDR1 and CDR2 are drawn from the germline V gene (reference sequence): LNHNV, YYDKDF. From cysteine to phenylalanine, the CDR3 is 13 amino acids long. Just CDR3 DNA is preserved here, 39 bases in frame from base 1. The data derive from a study of T cell changes during pregnancy in multiple sclerosis (dated by TCRdb to between 2018 and 2021). About the study as a whole: In women with multiple sclerosis, the researchers looked at how the T cell repertoire shifted as pregnancy progressed.

Library prep was done by the immunoSEQ multiplex PCR assay. TCRdb limited this immuneACCESS table to in-frame rearrangements with V and J called. A share of clones is missing; checked studies link under half to unresolved V genes, and the rest is unexplained. In all, the sample holds tens of thousands of clones, and around 94% of those were seen once. The ten largest clones capture less than 0.3% of the sample. The source material was CD4+ T cells from peripheral blood mononuclear cells, sampled in the third trimester of pregnancy. The rearranged chain carries TRBV15 and TRBJ1-2; no D gene is confidently identified. The sequence derives from a female donor with multiple sclerosis, enrolled in a pregnancy study. The CDR3 region has the sequence CATSRERPYGYTF. The bases read TGTGCCACCAGCAGAGAGAGGCCCTATGGCTACACCTTC. Here the CDR3 is joined to the reference TRBV15 and TRBJ1-2 genes, and the full variable domain is: DAMVIQNPRYQVTQFGKPVTLSCSQTLNHNVMYWYQQKSSQAPKLLFHYYDKDFNNEADTPDNFQSRRPNTSFCFLDIRSPGLGDTAMYLCATSRERPYGYTFGSGTRLTVV.